Listed below are T cell receptor beta chains from one sample, sequenced in a study of cytomegalovirus exposure and HLA in healthy donors. The assay was immunoSEQ multiplex PCR, and TCRdb's table has in-frame clones only and misses some. Among under 110,000 clones listed, approximately 80% were seen once. Source material: PBMCs. These receptors all come from a man aged 50 to 59 in good health and CMV-seronegative. Each CDR3 is given with its conserved first and last residue. Each record gives: CDR3 protein, CDR3 DNA, V gene, clone size, J gene, D gene. D genes are given only for firm matches. Size is omitted from some rows. Given values are once, few, many or a class for expanded clones.

CASSITGTGGLGQPQHF	TGTGCCAGTAGTATAACCGGGACAGGGGGTTTAGGGCAGCCCCAGCATTTT	TRBV19	NA	TRBJ1-5	TRBD1
CASSYHKDREVVSTEAFF	TGTGCCAGCAGCTACCATAAGGACAGGGAAGTAGTCTCCACTGAAGCTTTCTTT	TRBV5-5	NA	TRBJ1-1	TRBD1
CASSLGETDYGYTF	TGTGCCAGCAGCTTAGGGGAGACGGACTATGGCTACACCTTC	TRBV7-8	NA	TRBJ1-2	NA
CASSFGTTGNTIYF	TGTGCCAGCAGTTTCGGGACAACTGGAAACACCATATATTTT	TRBV2	NA	TRBJ1-3	NA
CASSPPSGAREQETQYF	TGTGCCAGCTCACCACCATCGGGCGCCAGGGAACAAGAGACCCAGTACTTC	TRBV18	NA	TRBJ2-5	NA
CASTLDRGGGYTF	TGTGCCAGCACCCTGGACAGGGGGGGTGGCTACACCTTC	TRBV21-1	NA	TRBJ1-2	NA
CASSPGGPTNQPQHF	TGTGCCAGCTCACCGGGGGGTCCTACAAATCAGCCCCAGCATTTT	TRBV18	NA	TRBJ1-5	NA
CASSLGRETEAFF	TGTGCCAGCAGCTTAGGTCGGGAAACTGAAGCTTTCTTT	TRBV7-2	NA	TRBJ1-1	NA
CASSPSRGGTNGYTF	TGTGCCAGCAGTCCCTCCCGGGGTGGAACTAATGGCTACACCTTC	TRBV6-5	once	TRBJ1-2	NA
CASSLSSDRVRLFF	TGTGCCAGCAGCTTGAGCTCGGACAGAGTTCGACTGTTTTTT	TRBV7-9	NA	TRBJ1-4	NA
CASSRGQGAYGYTF	TGTGCCAGCAGCCGTGGACAGGGGGCCTATGGCTACACCTTC	TRBV13	NA	TRBJ1-2	TRBD1
CASSIAWGGGSAKNIQYF	TGTGCCAGTAGTATCGCCTGGGGCGGGGGGTCTGCCAAAAACATTCAGTACTTC	TRBV19	NA	TRBJ2-4	TRBD2
CAWGRGRNQPQHF	TGTGCCTGGGGCAGGGGCCGCAATCAGCCCCAGCATTTT	TRBV30	NA	TRBJ1-5	NA
CASSFQYTGATNEKLFF	TGTGCCAGCAGTTTCCAGTACACAGGGGCAACTAATGAAAAACTGTTTTTT	TRBV27	NA	TRBJ1-4	TRBD1
CASSLGGFNSYEQYF	TGTGCCAGCAGCTTAGGAGGATTTAACTCCTACGAGCAGTACTTC	TRBV7-8	once	TRBJ2-7	NA
CASSRGVGESQPQHF	TGTGCCAGCAGTCGGGGGGTAGGTGAATCTCAGCCCCAGCATTTT	TRBV27	few	TRBJ1-5	NA
CASSFFSGELFF	TGTGCCAGCAGTTTTTTTAGCGGGGAGCTGTTTTTT	TRBV28	NA	TRBJ2-2	NA
CASSYSQGSGSPLHF	TGTGCCAGCAGTTACTCGCAGGGGTCGGGTTCACCCCTCCACTTT	TRBV6-5	NA	TRBJ1-6	NA
CASSFSGTGGEETQYF	TGCGCCAGCAGCTTCTCCGGGACAGGGGGAGAAGAGACCCAGTACTTC	TRBV5-1	NA	TRBJ2-5	TRBD1
CASSALTGATNEKLFF	TGTGCCAGCAGTGCCTTAACAGGTGCAACTAATGAAAAACTGTTTTTT	TRBV6-1	once	TRBJ1-4	NA
CASSLGDSINEKLFF	TGTGCCAGCAGTTTGGGGGACAGTATAAACGAAAAACTGTTTTTT	TRBV27	NA	TRBJ1-4	TRBD1
CSVELAGGYNEQFF	TGCAGCGTTGAGTTAGCGGGGGGCTACAATGAGCAGTTCTTC	TRBV29-1	NA	TRBJ2-1	TRBD2
CSARGGSEQYF	TGCAGTGCCCGCGGGGGCTCCGAGCAGTACTTC	TRBV20-1	NA	TRBJ2-7	NA
CASLRLQGPQETQYF	TGTGCCAGCCTTCGTCTACAGGGTCCCCAAGAGACCCAGTACTTC	TRBV5-6	NA	TRBJ2-5	NA
CASSPSTEAFF	TGTGCCAGCAGCCCGTCTACTGAAGCTTTCTTT	TRBV7-2	NA	TRBJ1-1	NA
CASNEVGGLPTTQYF	TGTGCCAGCAACGAGGTGGGGGGACTCCCAACGACCCAGTACTTC	TRBV28	NA	TRBJ2-5	NA